The 19 T cell receptor beta chains presented below share a single source sample, sequenced in a study of blood T cell repertoires in COVID-19. The method was immunoSEQ multiplex PCR; TCRdb's version includes in-frame clones alone and lacks a portion of them. The sample has just over 250,000 clones, 80% to 95% seen once. Sequenced sample: peripheral blood. The receptor source for this set is a young adult with COVID-19, enrolled during active disease.

In this sample, this clone turned up once. The CDR3 DNA reads TGTGCCAGTAGTGTGACAGGGTATGGCTACACCTTC. This codes for CASSVTGYGYTF. The chain employs TRBV19 and TRBJ1-2; 7 nucleotides match TRBD1. The CDR3 is 12 amino acids. Germline lookup yields CDR1 LNHDA and CDR2 SQIVND (reference sequence). J gave up 5 bases and V 5 bases, and 2 bases lay outside the gene matches. Filled out from reference TRBV19 and TRBJ1-2, the complete variable domain reads DGGITQSPKYLFRKEGQNVTLSCEQNLNHDAMYWYRQDPGQGLRLIYYSQIVNDFQKGDIAEGYSVSREKKESFPLTVTSAQKNPTAFYLCASSVTGYGYTFGSGTRLTVV.

With regard to this clone: A junction end diverges from the germline sequence, so it may reflect a read error. This chain uses TRBV12-3 or TRBV12-4 with TRBJ2-1, with 9 bases fitting TRBD1. This CDR3 comprises 12 residues. The DNA for the CDR3 is TGTGCCAGCAGTTTGAGGGACAGGGAACAAATCTTC. This codes for CASSLRDREQIF.

The chain is built from TRBV28 and TRBJ1-5; TRBD1 matches 11 bases. The CDR3 has 18 residues. Germline-derived CDR1 and CDR2 are MDHEN and SYDVKM. V shed 5 bases and J 1 base; nucleotides not matched to a gene: 10. CDR3 amino acids: CASSTPGQGARSNQPQHF. The CDR3, as DNA: TGTGCCAGCAGTACCCCCGGACAGGGGGCGAGGAGCAATCAGCCCCAGCATTTT.

The chain employs TRBV7-9 and TRBJ1-5; perhaps TRBD1 as D (6 bases). V lost 4 bases, J lost 1 base, and 11 bases lay in between. Germline values: CDR1 SEHNR, CDR2 FQNEAQ (reference sequence). This CDR3 has 15 amino acids. CDR3 residues: CASSSSGASNQPQHF. CDR3 nucleotide sequence: TGTGCCAGCAGCTCGTCAGGGGCCAGCAATCAGCCCCAGCATTTT.

On this clone: The sample contains more than one DNA sequence encoding this CDR3. The chain is built from TRBV5-1 and TRBJ2-5; TRBD2 matches at 14 bases. The J segment lost 5 bases and the V segment lost 4 bases, leaving 4 bases of the junction unmatched. In germline, CDR1 is SGHRS, CDR2 YFSETQ. The CDR3 covers 15 residues. The CDR3 protein is CASSLGLAGVETQYF. The CDR3 DNA reads as TGCGCCAGCAGCCTGGGACTAGCGGGGGTGGAGACCCAGTACTTC.

V and J are TRBV19 and TRBJ1-3, with 7 bases lining up with TRBD1. The V and J ends lost 8 bases and 5 bases, in that order; junction bases with no gene match: 9. This CDR3 has 14 residues. Germline CDR1 is LNHDA and CDR2 is SQIVND (reference sequence). CDR3 residues: CASSRDSRRNTIYF. As DNA, the CDR3 is TGTGCCAGTTCCCGGGACAGCAGACGAAACACCATATATTTT.

The V gene is TRBV7-9, the J gene TRBJ2-3; weak D call: TRBD1 (6 bases). Trimming stripped 0 bases from V and 6 bases from J, with 10 bases between. CDR3 size: 14 residues. Per germline, CDR1 SEHNR and CDR2 FQNEAQ (reference sequence). The CDR3 spells CASSLAQGYDTQYF. In nucleotides, the CDR3 is TGTGCCAGCAGCTTAGCGCAGGGGTATGATACGCAGTATTTT.

The rearrangement joins TRBV7-2 to TRBJ2-1, with 7 bases identical to TRBD2. Germline trimming cut 5 bases from V and 7 bases from J; bases unmatched to any gene: 17. Germline CDR1 SGHTA, CDR2 FQGNSA. The CDR3 consists of 17 residues. CDR3 bases: TGTGCCAGCAGCCAGACCTTAGCGGGTCAAAAGAGGAATGAGCAGTTCTTC. Translating gives CASSQTLAGQKRNEQFF.

The table lists this clone with a few counts. The rearrangement uses TRBV7-8 and TRBJ1-5, with D hard to call. CDR3 length: 16 residues. Germline CDR1 SGHVS, CDR2 FQNEAQ. Trimming stripped 0 bases from V and 0 bases from J, with 9 bases between. The CDR3 loop reads CASSLASAVSNQPQHF. In DNA form, the CDR3 reads TGTGCCAGCAGCTTAGCGTCTGCAGTTAGCAATCAGCCCCAGCATTTT.

The gene calls are TRBV25-1 and TRBJ1-4; possible D gene TRBD1, 5 bases. Trimming took off 2 bases at V and 4 bases at J, with 8 bases between the two ends. CDR1 and CDR2 (germline): MGHDK, SYGVNS. There are 14 residues in the CDR3. The CDR3 protein is CASSELGDNEKLFF. The CDR3 DNA is TGTGCCAGCAGTGAACTAGGGGATAATGAAAAACTGTTTTTT.

V is TRBV28 and J is TRBJ2-3; 10 bases agree with TRBD1. Germline lookup yields CDR1 MDHEN and CDR2 SYDVKM. This CDR3 comprises 16 residues. V dropped 5 bases and J dropped 4; count of bases not matched to a gene: 9. CDR3 in amino acids: CASSIAPGQGPDTQYF. The CDR3 nucleotides read TGTGCCAGCAGTATTGCTCCGGGACAGGGGCCAGATACGCAGTATTTT.

This clone was seen only once. The V call is TRBV13, the J call TRBJ2-2, with unresolved D. The CDR3 contains 13 residues. V lost 1 base and J 8 bases, leaving 8 bases between the germline ends. Germline values: CDR1 PRHDT, CDR2 FYEKMQ (reference sequence). The CDR3 DNA sequence: TGTGCCAGCAGCTTAGTTGTCGGTGGGGAGCTGTTTTTT. It yields the protein CASSLVVGGELFF.

This rearrangement joins TRBV20-1 to TRBJ2-5, with D hard to call. The CDR3 extends over 11 amino acids. V was cut by 3 bases and J by 5 bases, with 7 bases left in between. Germline V CDR1 and CDR2: DFQATT, SNEGSKA (reference sequence). The CDR3 sequence: CSARALETQYF. The CDR3 DNA follows: TGCAGTGCTAGGGCCCTGGAGACCCAGTACTTC.

The chain combines TRBV25-1 with TRBJ2-5; 7 positions agree with TRBD1. The CDR3 runs to 14 residues. Germline CDR1 and CDR2: MGHDK and SYGVNS. The V and J ends lost 6 bases and 0 bases, in that order; junction bases with no gene match: 4. The CDR3 loop reads CASSFGTDQETQYF. The CDR3 nucleotides read TGTGCCAGCAGCTTTGGGACAGACCAAGAGACCCAGTACTTC.

The rearrangement uses TRBV21-1 and TRBJ1-1. TRBV21-1 is a recognized pseudogene. This CDR3 contains 17 residues. CDR3 residues: CASSKKGGGWANTEAFF. Here the CDR3 DNA reads TGTGCCAGCAGCAAAAAGGGCGGGGGCTGGGCGAACACTGAAGCTTTCTTT.

This chain connects TRBV5-1 to TRBJ2-7, with D maybe TRBD1 (6 bases). Germline V gene sequence: CDR1 SGHRS, CDR2 YFSETQ. CDR3 length: 15 residues. Trimming left V 0 bases short and J 6 bases short, with 16 bases between. As DNA, the CDR3 is TGCGCCAGCAGCTTGGCAGCAGGGGTGTTTCGCGAGCAGTACTTC. It is translated as CASSLAAGVFREQYF.

The chain is built from TRBV7-2 and TRBJ2-5, with 12 bases matching TRBD2. J gave up 2 bases and V 1 base, and 8 bases lay outside the gene matches. CDR3 length equals 18 residues. Germline-derived CDR1 and CDR2 are SGHTA and FQGNSA. The CDR3 DNA reads as TGTGCCAGCAGCTTAGGGGCGGGACTAGCGGGCCGGCAAGAGACCCAGTACTTC. Protein: CASSLGAGLAGRQETQYF.

The V gene is TRBV19, the J gene TRBJ2-5; 14 bases are a match to TRBD2. The J segment lost 4 bases and the V segment lost 5 bases, leaving 9 bases of the junction unmatched. Per the germline V gene, CDR1 is LNHDA and CDR2 is SQIVND (reference sequence). The CDR3 loop spans 17 amino acids. The CDR3 nucleotides read TGTGCCAGTAGTTCTTCGACTAGCGGGAGGGGTTCAGAGACCCAGTACTTC. It codes for CASSSSTSGRGSETQYF.

The chain is built from TRBV7-8 and TRBJ1-4; 9 bases align to TRBD1. The junction had 16 bases not matched to a gene; V was cut back by 7 bases and J by 13 bases. This CDR3 comprises 15 residues. CDR1 and CDR2 from the germline V gene are SGHVS and FQNEAQ. DNA of the CDR3: TGTGCCAGCACCCTAAGGACAGGGGCGGCTAATGGACTGTTTTTT. It is translated as CASTLRTGAANGLFF.